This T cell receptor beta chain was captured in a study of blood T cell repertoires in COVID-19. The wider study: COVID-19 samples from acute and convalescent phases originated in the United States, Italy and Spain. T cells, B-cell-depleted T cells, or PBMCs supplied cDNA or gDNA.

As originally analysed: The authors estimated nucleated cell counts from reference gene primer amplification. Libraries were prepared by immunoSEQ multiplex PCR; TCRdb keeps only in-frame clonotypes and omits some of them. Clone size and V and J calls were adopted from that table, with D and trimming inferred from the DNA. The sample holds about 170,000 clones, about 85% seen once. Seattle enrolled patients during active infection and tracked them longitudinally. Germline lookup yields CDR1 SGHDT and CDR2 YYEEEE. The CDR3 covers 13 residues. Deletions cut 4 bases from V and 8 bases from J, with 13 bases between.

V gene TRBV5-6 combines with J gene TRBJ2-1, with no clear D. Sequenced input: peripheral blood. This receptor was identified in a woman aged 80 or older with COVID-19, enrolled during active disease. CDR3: CASSPEGADEQFF. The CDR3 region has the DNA TGTGCCAGCAGCCCCGAAGGTGCGGATGAGCAGTTCTTC.